Reported below is one TCR beta chain. The entry originates in a study of T cells in tuberculosis. The data were produced by immunoSEQ multiplex PCR, yet TCRdb's version contains in-frame clones alone and is incomplete. Of about 30,000 clones in the sample, about 92% were seen once. This CDR3 is 14 amino acids long. Germline CDR1 is SGHDT and CDR2 is YYEEEE. Germline trimming cut 10 bases from V and 3 bases from J; bases unmatched to any gene: 10. Time point here: new active TB diagnosis, blood taken before or within 7 days of starting treatment. Included patients were adults of at least 18, HIV-seronegative, South African.

This sequence originates from an adult with tuberculosis. Here the sequenced sample was PBMCs, taken at tuberculosis diagnosis. The chain is built from TRBV5-6 and TRBJ2-1; TRBD2 aligns across 7 bases. The CDR3 sequence: CAFAASGYYNEQFF. The CDR3, as DNA: TGTGCCTTCGCAGCTAGCGGATACTACAATGAGCAGTTCTTC.